Sequencing of this T cell receptor beta chain was carried out in a study of spatial heterogeneity in lung cancer. Across the study: The study observed each unique TCR and UMI combination more than ten times on average in raw reads.

Every TCR cDNA molecule carried a tag that served as a unique molecular identifier. One entry per CDR3 protein results from TCRdb running MiXCR on the 5' RACE reads. The repertoire consists of about 7,900 distinct CDR3 sequences, with around 4.6% occurring once and the leading ten covering approximately 31%. The CDR3 spans 16 residues. The V and J ends lost 5 bases and 2 bases, in that order; junction bases with no gene match: 7. Time point indicated: sample taken at primary tumor resection. Sequencing covered unsorted whole RNA taken from tumor, nontumor lung or frozen PBMC. Donors were 72 untreated early-stage non-small cell lung cancer patients. A note on this clonotype: This beta chain is a stray sequence in a library constructed for alpha chains; its clone size is not meaningful.

The material was PBMCs, obtained at surgery. The receptor comes from a male donor with early-stage non-small cell lung cancer. The rearrangement links TRBV12-3 or TRBV12-4 to TRBJ1-4; 8 bases line up with TRBD1. The CDR3 protein is CASSPNRGSTNEKLFF. The CDR3 bases are TGTGCCAGCAGTCCCAACAGGGGGAGCACTAATGAAAAACTGTTTTTT.